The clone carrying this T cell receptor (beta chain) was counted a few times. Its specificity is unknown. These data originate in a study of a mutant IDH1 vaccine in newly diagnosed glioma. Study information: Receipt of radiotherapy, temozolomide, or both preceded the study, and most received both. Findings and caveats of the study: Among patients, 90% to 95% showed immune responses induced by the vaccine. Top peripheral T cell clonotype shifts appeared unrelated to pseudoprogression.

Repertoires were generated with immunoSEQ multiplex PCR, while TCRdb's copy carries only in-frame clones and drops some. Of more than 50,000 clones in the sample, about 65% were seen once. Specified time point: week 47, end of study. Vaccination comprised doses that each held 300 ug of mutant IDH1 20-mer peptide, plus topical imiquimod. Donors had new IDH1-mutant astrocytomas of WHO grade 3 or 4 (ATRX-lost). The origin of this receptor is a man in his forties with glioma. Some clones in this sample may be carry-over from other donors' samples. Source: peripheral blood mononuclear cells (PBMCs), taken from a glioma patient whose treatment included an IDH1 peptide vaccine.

The CDR3 reads CASSPGPNTEAFF. Here the CDR3 DNA reads TGTGCCAGCTCACCGGGACCGAACACTGAAGCTTTCTTT. The chain links TRBV18 to TRBJ1-1, with D tentatively TRBD1 (5 bases). V lost 3 bases and J lost 1, with 6 bases in between. Looked up from germline, CDR1 is KGHSH and CDR2 is LQKENI. The CDR3 is made up of 13 amino acids.